The 29 T cell receptor beta chains below come from one sample, sequenced in a study of technical replicates of blood from a few donors. Here immunoSEQ multiplex PCR was the method, and the copy in TCRdb shows in-frame clones only, minus some. The sample contains roughly 12,000 clones, around 93% of which appear only once. What was sequenced was PBMCs. These receptors all stem from a human donor in good health.

This chain uses TRBV10-2 with TRBJ1-1; D is ambiguous. The CDR3 has 13 residues. V shed 0 bases and J shed 4 bases, with 6 bases lying between them. Germline-derived CDR1 and CDR2 are WSHSY and SAAADI. CDR3: CASSESGGTEAFF. The CDR3 DNA reads TGCGCCAGCAGTGAGTCGGGAGGCACTGAAGCTTTCTTT.

The CDR3, as DNA: TGTGCCAGTCCGGACAGGCGGCCGCCATCAGAGACCCAGTACTTC. Its protein is CASPDRRPPSETQYF. The chain joins TRBV27 to TRBJ2-5; 7 bases map to TRBD1. V shed 9 bases and J 4 bases; nucleotides not matched to a gene: 14. Germline CDR1 MNHEY, CDR2 SMNVEV (reference sequence). The CDR3 runs to 15 residues.

The rearrangement links TRBV5-1 to TRBJ1-4, with 7 bases matching TRBD1. V gave up 4 bases and J gave up 7 bases; unmatched junction bases: 13. Germline CDR1 SGHRS, CDR2 YFSETQ. The length of the CDR3 is 16 residues. The CDR3 region is CASSRRGTDLGEKLFF. The CDR3 DNA reads TGCGCCAGCAGCCGCCGGGGGACAGACTTGGGTGAAAAACTGTTTTTT.

The V call is TRBV27, the J call TRBJ2-5; the D gene is possibly TRBD2 (5 bases). CDR3 length: 13 residues. Between the trimmed V and J ends, which lost 6 bases and 11 bases, there was a span of 19 bases. CDR1 and CDR2 from the germline V gene are MNHEY and SMNVEV (reference sequence). The CDR3: CASSPTSAGEQYF. CDR3 DNA sequence: TGTGCCAGCAGCCCCACGAGCGCGGGTGAGCAGTACTTC.

The genes are TRBV7-2 and TRBJ2-5; 7 nucleotides line up with TRBD1. CDR3 length: 14 amino acids. Trimming removed 5 bases from V and 3 bases from J; junction bases left unmatched: 6. Per germline, CDR1 SGHTA and CDR2 FQGNSA. The CDR3 loop reads CASSTGTAKETQYF. The CDR3 bases are TGTGCCAGCAGCACCGGGACAGCCAAAGAGACCCAGTACTTC.

This clone was found a few times. This rearrangement joins TRBV5-1 to TRBJ1-1; D unclear. The CDR3 contains 20 residues. The V gene lost 2 bases and the J gene lost 1 base, with 27 bases spanning the gap. Germline V gene data show CDR1 as SGHRS and CDR2 as YFSETQ. CDR3 sequence: CASSFGLDWYSKIENTEAFF. CDR3 bases: TGCGCCAGCAGCTTTGGGTTGGACTGGTATTCGAAAATAGAGAACACTGAAGCTTTCTTT.

This chain uses TRBV5-5 with TRBJ2-7, with 8 bases fitting TRBD1. This CDR3 spans 15 amino acids. Germline loops: CDR1 SGHKS, CDR2 YYEKEE (reference sequence). J gave up 1 base and V 5 bases, and 8 bases lay outside the gene matches. CDR3 amino acids: CASSLVGQGSYEQYF. CDR3 bases: TGTGCCAGCAGTCTAGTCGGACAGGGATCCTACGAGCAGTACTTC.

This clone was picked up a small number of times. This sequence joins TRBV9 and TRBJ1-4; no reliable D call. Germline V gives CDR1 SGDLS, CDR2 YYNGEE. The CDR3 extends over 17 amino acids. Trimming took off 3 bases at V and 7 bases at J, with 22 bases between the two ends. CDR3 sequence: CASSDPESGNEPEKLFF. The CDR3 DNA follows: TGTGCCAGCAGCGACCCCGAATCAGGAAACGAGCCTGAAAAACTGTTTTTT.

The chain has TRBV28 and TRBJ1-2; the D gene is possibly TRBD1 (6 bases). This CDR3 contains 13 residues. The V and J ends lost 2 bases and 5 bases respectively, with 9 bases between them. Germline V gene data show CDR1 as MDHEN and CDR2 as SYDVKM. In DNA, the CDR3 is TGTGCCAGCAGTTTAGGGACACCGTATGGCTACACCTTC. It specifies CASSLGTPYGYTF.

This chain joins TRBV5-5 and TRBJ2-7; 7 positions agree with TRBD2. The CDR3 covers 14 residues. V lost 0 bases and J lost 2; bases outside the gene matches: 2. The germline CDR1 and CDR2 sequences are SGHKS and YYEKEE (reference sequence). The CDR3 loop is CASSLGAGPYEQYF. CDR3 coding DNA: TGTGCCAGCAGCTTGGGAGCGGGGCCCTACGAGCAGTACTTC. The variable domain in full, completed from reference TRBV5-5 and TRBJ2-7, reads DAGVTQSPTHLIKTRGQQVTLRCSPISGHKSVSWYQQVLGQGPQFIFQYYEKEERGRGNFPDRFSARQFPNYSSELNVNALLLGDSALYLCASSLGAGPYEQYFGPGTRLTVT.

The rearrangement uses TRBV7-9 and TRBJ2-3; 16 nucleotides agree with TRBD2. The V and J ends lost 5 bases and 6 bases, in that order; junction bases with no gene match: 8. The germline V gene has CDR1 SEHNR and CDR2 FQNEAQ (reference sequence). This CDR3 is 17 amino acids long. The CDR3 DNA reads as TGTGCCAGCAGCATTATGGGACTAGCGGGAGGGGCGGATACGCAGTATTTT. Protein product: CASSIMGLAGGADTQYF.

This chain connects TRBV7-9 to TRBJ2-2; 13 nucleotides agree with TRBD2. This CDR3 region has 19 residues. Trimming at V came to 5 bases and at J to 5 bases, leaving 14 bases not matched to a gene. Germline CDR1 and CDR2: SEHNR and FQNEAQ (reference sequence). The CDR3 protein is CASSQSWTSGSPGTGELFF. The CDR3 DNA sequence: TGTGCCAGCAGCCAGTCTTGGACTAGCGGGAGCCCGGGGACCGGGGAGCTGTTTTTT. Together with reference TRBV7-9 and TRBJ2-2, the CDR3 gives the full variable domain: DTGVSQNPRHKITKRGQNVTFRCDPISEHNRLYWYRQTLGQGPEFLTYFQNEAQLEKSRLLSDRFSAERPKGSFSTLEIQRTEQGDSAMYLCASSQSWTSGSPGTGELFFGEGSRLTVL.

The chain carries TRBV2 and TRBJ2-7; 14 nucleotides match TRBD2. Trimming at V came to 8 bases and at J to 0 bases, leaving 3 bases not matched to a gene. The CDR3 is 15 residues long. Germline CDR1 is SNHLY and CDR2 is FYNNEI. CDR3 protein: CASWGTSGSSYEQYF. The CDR3 nucleotides are TGTGCCAGCTGGGGGACTAGCGGGAGCTCCTACGAGCAGTACTTC.

The chain is built from TRBV25-1 and TRBJ2-7; 8 nucleotides agree with TRBD2. J gave up 0 bases and V 3 bases, and 1 base lay outside the gene matches. CDR1 is MGHDK and CDR2 is SYGVNS in the germline V gene. This CDR3 region has 14 residues. The CDR3 is CASSDTSGSYEQYF. The CDR3 DNA reads as TGTGCCAGCAGTGATACTAGCGGCTCCTACGAGCAGTACTTC.

This chain joins TRBV10-2 and TRBJ2-3; perhaps TRBD2 as D (6 bases). The ends were cut back, 11 bases at V and 6 bases at J, with 12 bases in the middle. The CDR3 length is 11 residues. CDR1 and CDR2 from the germline V gene are WSHSY and SAAADI. The CDR3 DNA is TGCGCCGCGGGGCCGGGGGATACGCAGTATTTT. This sequence encodes CAAGPGDTQYF.

The V call is TRBV6-5, the J call TRBJ2-1; 8 positions agree with TRBD2. CDR1 and CDR2 from the germline V gene are MNHEY and SVGAGI. The CDR3 totals 15 residues. V lost 6 bases and J lost 2; bases outside the gene matches: 6. CDR3 sequence (DNA): TGTGCCAGCAGAATAGCGGGAAATACCTACAATGAGCAGTTCTTC. Protein sequence: CASRIAGNTYNEQFF.

In DNA, the CDR3 is TGTGCCAGCAGTTATACAGGGGTAGCCTACACCTTC. As protein: CASSYTGVAYTF. The chain combines TRBV6-6 with TRBJ1-2, with 7 bases identical to TRBD1. The V segment lost 3 bases and the J segment 10 bases; nucleotides outside the gene matches: 5. CDR3 length: 12 residues. Germline values: CDR1 MNHNY, CDR2 SVGAGI (reference sequence).

The chain is built from TRBV5-8 and TRBJ2-7; TRBD1 is a possible D gene (5 bases). Germline V gene sequence: CDR1 SGHTS, CDR2 YDEGEE. The CDR3 extends over 13 amino acids. V lost 5 bases and J lost 0, with 9 bases in between. The CDR3 nucleotides are TGTGCCAGCAGGCGGACATCCTCCTACGAGCAGTACTTC. It codes for CASRRTSSYEQYF.

V and J are TRBV2 and TRBJ2-5, with D perhaps matching TRBD2 (6 bases). The CDR3 is made up of 12 amino acids. Germline V gene data show CDR1 as SNHLY and CDR2 as FYNNEI. V gave up 6 bases and J gave up 4 bases, with 9 bases separating them. The CDR3 loop reads CASRGLAETQYF. The CDR3 DNA follows: TGTGCCAGCAGGGGACTGGCAGAGACCCAGTACTTC.

The chain is built from TRBV10-3 and TRBJ2-5; 9 bases are shared with TRBD1. This CDR3 is built from 15 residues. The germline CDR1 and CDR2 sequences are ENHRY and SYGVKD. The trim removed 4 bases at V and 4 bases at J, leaving 7 bases unmatched. This CDR3 is CAISATGGGTETQYF. CDR3 DNA sequence: TGTGCCATCAGTGCAACAGGGGGCGGAACAGAGACCCAGTACTTC.

This clone was seen a single time. The rearrangement joins TRBV11-2 to TRBJ1-1, with D maybe TRBD1 (5 bases). CDR1 is SGHAT and CDR2 is FQNNGV in the germline V gene. The CDR3 sequence is 17 residues long. V was cut by 2 bases and J by 1 base, with 17 bases left in between. CDR3 amino acids: CASSLFVYGGRNTEAFF. As DNA, the CDR3 is TGTGCCAGCAGCTTATTCGTATACGGGGGAAGGAACACTGAAGCTTTCTTT.

The chain uses TRBV27 and TRBJ2-1; a possible D gene is TRBD1 (7 bases). The CDR3 is 15 residues long. CDR1 and CDR2 from the germline V gene are MNHEY and SMNVEV (reference sequence). V lost 8 bases and J 8 bases, leaving 22 bases between the germline ends. The CDR3 region is CASQPRGQGGDEQFF. The CDR3 region has the DNA TGTGCCAGCCAACCTAGGGGGCAGGGCGGGGATGAGCAGTTCTTC.

This chain joins TRBV6-1 and TRBJ1-1, with a tentative D call TRBD1 (6 bases). Germline V gene data show CDR1 as MNHNS and CDR2 as SASEGT. V lost 5 bases to trimming and J lost 6 bases, with 7 bases between them. The CDR3 sequence is 11 residues long. CDR3 in amino acids: CASSRTAEAFF. The CDR3 region has the DNA TGTGCCAGCAGTCGGACAGCTGAAGCTTTCTTT.

This chain links TRBV15 with TRBJ2-7; 10 bases are a match to TRBD2. This CDR3 comprises 16 residues. Germline-derived CDR1 and CDR2 are LNHNV and YYDKDF (reference sequence). The V and J ends lost 1 base and 4 bases, in that order; junction bases with no gene match: 7. This CDR3 reads CATSRGAGGGPYEQYF. DNA for the CDR3: TGTGCCACCAGCAGAGGAGCGGGAGGGGGCCCTTACGAGCAGTACTTC.

The genes are TRBV19 and TRBJ1-2; weak D call: TRBD1 (6 bases). Trimming removed 5 bases from V and 4 bases from J, with 14 bases in between. Germline CDR1 and CDR2: LNHDA and SQIVND (reference sequence). CDR3 size: 14 residues. The CDR3 region has the DNA TGTGCCAGTAGTCTTGCACAGGGTACCTATGGCTACACCTTC. Amino acid sequence: CASSLAQGTYGYTF.

The genes are TRBV6-5 and TRBJ2-5, with D tentatively TRBD1 (5 bases). The CDR3 runs 14 residues. Trimming stripped 6 bases from V and 5 bases from J, with 16 bases between. Germline assignment: CDR1 MNHEY and CDR2 SVGAGI. This CDR3 reads CASSPGHMGETQYF. CDR3 DNA sequence: TGTGCCAGCAGCCCAGGACATATGGGGGAGACCCAGTACTTC.

The chain joins TRBV10-1 to TRBJ2-2; 9 bases map to TRBD1. The CDR3 spans 16 residues. J lost 3 bases, V lost 3 bases, and 5 bases had no gene match. Germline assignment: CDR1 WNHNN and CDR2 SYGVQD (reference sequence). The CDR3 DNA reads as TGCGCCAGCAGTGAAGCCGGGACAGGGTACACCGGGGAGCTGTTTTTT. Protein sequence: CASSEAGTGYTGELFF.

The chain combines TRBV19 with TRBJ2-7, with D hard to call. The germline V gene has CDR1 LNHDA and CDR2 SQIVND (reference sequence). The CDR3 consists of 13 residues. V lost 3 bases to trimming and J lost 0 bases, with 6 bases between them. CDR3 region: CASSITSSYEQYF. CDR3 DNA sequence: TGTGCCAGTAGTATCACGAGCTCCTACGAGCAGTACTTC.

This rearrangement joins TRBV29-1 to TRBJ2-7, with 7 bases matching TRBD1. This CDR3 is built from 13 residues. Germline CDR1 reads SQVTM; CDR2 reads ANQGSEA. The V gene end was trimmed by 6 bases and the J gene end by 5 bases; junction bases not matched to a gene: 10. DNA of the CDR3: TGCAGCGTCGTTAGACAGGGTGTCAACGAGCAGTACTTC. This encodes CSVVRQGVNEQYF.